A single sample gave rise to the 16 T cell receptor beta chains below, sequenced in a study of T cells in localized non-small cell lung cancer. Using immunoSEQ multiplex PCR, the repertoire was profiled, and TCRdb retains in-frame clones only, with some absent. Counted here are approximately 30,000 clones, about 90% occurring once; the ten biggest clones make up approximately 2.7%. The sample consisted of peripheral blood, taken before any cancer treatment. The receptors were gathered from a woman aged 18-49 years with stage I lung adenocarcinoma.

This chain connects TRBV5-1 to TRBJ1-1; D is unresolved. The CDR3 spans 15 residues. Looked up from germline, CDR1 is SGHRS and CDR2 is YFSETQ. The V end lost 5 bases, the J end lost 2 bases, and 16 bases lay between the germline ends. The CDR3 region is CASRISSQLNTEAFF. The CDR3, as DNA: TGCGCCAGCAGGATTTCTAGCCAGCTAAACACTGAAGCTTTCTTT. The entire variable domain, with the rest obtained from reference TRBV5-1 and TRBJ1-1, is as follows: KAGVTQTPRYLIKTRGQQVTLSCSPISGHRSVSWYQQTPGQGLQFLFEYFSETQRNKGNFPGRFSGRQFSNSRSEMNVSTLELGDSALYLCASRISSQLNTEAFFGQGTRLTVV.

This clone was seen just once. The V and J genes are TRBV19 and TRBJ2-5, with TRBD2 matching 7 bases. CDR1 is LNHDA and CDR2 is SQIVND in the germline V gene (reference sequence). V lost 7 bases and J lost 3; bases outside the gene matches: 11. CDR3 size: 15 residues. The CDR3 sequence: CASTPRWLAEETQYF. The CDR3, as DNA: TGTGCCAGTACCCCGAGGTGGCTAGCGGAAGAGACCCAGTACTTC.

The V and J genes are TRBV29-1 and TRBJ2-2, with D possibly being TRBD1 (5 bases). Germline CDR1 and CDR2: SQVTM and ANQGSEA. This CDR3 has 13 residues. V lost 2 bases, J lost 6 bases, and 10 bases lay in between. The CDR3 coding sequence is TGCAGCGTTGAACTTCCCAGGGCCGGGGAGCTGTTTTTT. Its protein product is CSVELPRAGELFF.

The chain is built from TRBV19 and TRBJ2-3; D might be TRBD2 (5 bases). The V end lost 6 bases, the J end lost 2 bases, and 12 bases lay between the germline ends. The CDR3 spans 14 residues. CDR1 and CDR2 from the germline V gene are LNHDA and SQIVND (reference sequence). The CDR3 DNA sequence: TGTGCCAGTAGGGACCCGGGAAACACAGATACGCAGTATTTT. Protein product: CASRDPGNTDTQYF. Supplemented by reference TRBV19 and TRBJ2-3, the full variable domain reads DGGITQSPKYLFRKEGQNVTLSCEQNLNHDAMYWYRQDPGQGLRLIYYSQIVNDFQKGDIAEGYSVSREKKESFPLTVTSAQKNPTAFYLCASRDPGNTDTQYFGPGTRLTVL.

The V and J genes are TRBV5-1 and TRBJ2-7; D is perhaps TRBD2 (6 bases). V was pared by 2 bases and J by 4 bases, with 10 bases between. Looked up from germline, CDR1 is SGHRS and CDR2 is YFSETQ. CDR3 length: 13 amino acids. The CDR3 here is CASSFGGGYEQYF. Written as DNA, the CDR3 is TGCGCCAGCAGCTTCGGGGGAGGTTACGAGCAGTACTTC.

Comment on this clone: Relative to the germline gene, one junction end is altered; a read error may explain this. The chain links TRBV30 to TRBJ1-6; no firm D call. The CDR3 is 15 amino acids. Germline V gives CDR1 GTSNPN, CDR2 SVGIG (reference sequence). CDR3 amino acids: CAWTPTATRNSPPHF. Written as DNA, the CDR3 is TGTGCCTGGACGCCGACCGCTACGCGGAATTCACCCCCCCACTTT.

The chain couples TRBV25-1 to TRBJ1-1; TRBD1 might be the D (5 bases). V lost 4 bases and J lost 0, with 15 bases in between. The CDR3 extends over 16 amino acids. Germline lookup yields CDR1 MGHDK and CDR2 SYGVNS. CDR3 nucleotide sequence: TGTGCCAGCAGTGGATATTTAGAGGGGATGAACACTGAAGCTTTCTTT. Translated, it gives CASSGYLEGMNTEAFF.

The gene calls are TRBV25-1 and TRBJ1-2; D is ambiguous. Per germline, CDR1 MGHDK and CDR2 SYGVNS. The V gene lost 4 bases and the J gene lost 1 base, with 7 bases spanning the gap. The CDR3 has 13 amino acids. CDR3 protein: CASSGLFNYGYTF. CDR3 coding DNA: TGTGCCAGCAGTGGCCTCTTTAACTATGGCTACACCTTC.

The rearrangement links TRBV6-1 to TRBJ2-4; 8 bases are a match to TRBD2. J lost 5 bases, V lost 7 bases, and 4 bases had no gene match. Germline assignment: CDR1 MNHNS and CDR2 SASEGT. This CDR3 comprises 13 residues. CDR3 sequence reads: CASTRGGENIQYF. Written as DNA, the CDR3 is TGTGCCAGCACCCGGGGGGGTGAAAACATTCAGTACTTC.

The chain recombines TRBV30 with TRBJ2-2, with D uncertain. With 2 bases removed from V and 8 bases from J, the gap between germline ends came to 12 bases. Per the germline V gene, CDR1 is GTSNPN and CDR2 is SVGIG (reference sequence). The CDR3 has 13 residues. The CDR3 DNA sequence: TGTGCCTGGAGTATGACTTTAGGGGGGGAGCTGTTTTTT. Its translation is CAWSMTLGGELFF.

V is TRBV7-8 and J is TRBJ1-5; D is ambiguous. The CDR3 loop spans 15 amino acids. The germline V gene encodes CDR1 SGHVS and CDR2 FQNEAQ. Trimming pared 0 bases from V and 2 bases from J, leaving 8 bases between. The CDR3 is CASSLAAGGNQPQHF. For the CDR3, the DNA is TGTGCCAGCAGCTTAGCGGCGGGAGGCAATCAGCCCCAGCATTTT.

This chain connects TRBV7-9 to TRBJ2-5, with 7 bases fitting TRBD2. Trimming cost V 8 bases and J 1 base; bases outside gene matches: 4. The CDR3 runs to 13 residues. Germline V gives CDR1 SEHNR, CDR2 FQNEAQ (reference sequence). CDR3 residues: CASGRGVQETQYF. CDR3 DNA sequence: TGTGCCAGCGGCCGGGGGGTCCAAGAGACCCAGTACTTC.

Turning to this clone: One end of the junction varies from germline; a read error may be responsible. This rearrangement joins TRBV28 to TRBJ2-7; TRBD2 is a possible D gene (6 bases). CDR1 and CDR2 (germline): MDHEN, SYDVKM. This CDR3 has 12 residues. CDR3: CASSRRDWGFWF. In nucleotides, the CDR3 is TGTGCCAGCAGCCGTCGGGACTGGGGATTTTGGTTC.

The chain links TRBV2 to TRBJ2-3, with TRBD2 matching over 12 bases. The germline gives CDR1 SNHLY, CDR2 FYNNEI. Trimming cost V 7 bases and J 2 bases; bases outside gene matches: 7. This CDR3 has 16 residues. CDR3 residues: CASNDRLAGDTDTQYF. The CDR3 bases are TGTGCCAGCAACGACAGACTAGCGGGAGACACAGATACGCAGTATTTT.

This clone was found once. This sequence joins TRBV4-1 and TRBJ2-7; 7 nucleotides line up with TRBD1. CDR3 length: 15 residues. CDR1 and CDR2 (germline): MGHRA, YSYEKL. V dropped 3 bases and J dropped 0; count of bases not matched to a gene: 5. CDR3 sequence reads: CASSQAGQASYEQYF. The CDR3 DNA follows: TGCGCCAGCAGCCAGGCCGGACAGGCCTCCTACGAGCAGTACTTC.

This chain joins TRBV7-3 and TRBJ1-3, with a possible D match to TRBD1 (6 bases). Trimming took 3 bases from V and 4 from J, leaving 7 bases between them. The CDR3 runs 13 residues. CDR1 is SGHTA, CDR2 FQGTGA, per germline. CDR3 loop: CASSFGGGNTIYF. CDR3 DNA: TGTGCCAGCAGCTTCGGGGGCGGAAACACCATATATTTT.